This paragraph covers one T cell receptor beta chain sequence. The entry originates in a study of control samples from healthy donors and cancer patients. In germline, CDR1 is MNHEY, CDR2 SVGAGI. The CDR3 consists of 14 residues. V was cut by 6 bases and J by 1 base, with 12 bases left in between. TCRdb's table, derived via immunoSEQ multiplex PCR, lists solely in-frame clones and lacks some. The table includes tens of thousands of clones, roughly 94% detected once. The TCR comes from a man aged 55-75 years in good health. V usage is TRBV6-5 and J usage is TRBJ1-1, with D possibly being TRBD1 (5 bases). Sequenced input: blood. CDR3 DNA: TGTGCCAGCAGAAGAGGGGAGGGGAACACTGAAGCTTTCTTT. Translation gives CASRRGEGNTEAFF.